The next 22 T cell receptor beta chains were all read from a single sample in a study of T cell repertoires in cytomegalovirus infection. These receptors have no identified antigens. TCRdb passed the reads through MiXCR, listing each CDR3 protein once. This sample has tens of thousands of distinct CDR3 sequences; around 18% occur once, and the top ten carry 64%. This sample comprised CD8+ T cells from cultured PBMCs, obtained from culture after CMV antigen stimulation. These receptors were taken from a human donor in good health (CMV status not recorded). Some clones in this sample may be carry-over from other donors' samples.

This clonotype appeared a few times. The V and J genes are TRBV12-3 or TRBV12-4 and TRBJ2-3; possible D gene TRBD2, 5 bases. This CDR3 spans 17 amino acids. V lost 3 bases, J lost 0 bases, and 16 bases lay in between. CDR3 in amino acids: CASSFWTLHPSTDTQYF. The CDR3 bases are TGTGCCAGCAGTTTTTGGACTCTCCATCCTAGCACAGATACGCAGTATTTT.

This clonotype was observed a few times. CDR3 in DNA: TGTGCCAGCAGTTTGTGGGAGATGGACACCGGGGAGCTGTTTTTT. It translates to CASSLWEMDTGELFF. The genes are TRBV6-2 or TRBV6-3 and TRBJ2-2; perhaps TRBD2 as D (5 bases). Germline V gene data show CDR1 as MNHEY and CDR2 as SVGEGT. The CDR3 consists of 15 residues. V was pared by 4 bases and J by 3 bases, with 12 bases between.

The V and J genes are TRBV6-5 and TRBJ2-1; possibly TRBD1 for D (6 bases). Germline V CDR1 and CDR2: MNHEY, SVGAGI. The CDR3 is 13 amino acids. V lost 8 bases, J lost 7 bases, and 15 bases lay in between. The CDR3 is CASGFLQGNEQFF. The CDR3 nucleotides read TGTGCCAGCGGTTTCCTACAGGGAAATGAGCAGTTCTTC.

The V call is TRBV20-1, the J call TRBJ1-2; weak D call: TRBD1 (5 bases). CDR1 DFQATT and CDR2 SNEGSKA come from the germline V gene (reference sequence). The V and J ends lost 6 bases and 0 bases respectively, with 11 bases between them. The CDR3 has 13 amino acids. Written as DNA, the CDR3 is TGCAGTGCCTCAGGGTCAGCTAACTATGGCTACACCTTC. It translates to CSASGSANYGYTF.

To note about this clonotype: A much larger clonotype is one base distant, so this may be a read error. The V call is TRBV7-8, the J call TRBJ2-1; D remains ambiguous. Trimming left V 5 bases short and J 7 bases short, with 15 bases between. This CDR3 spans 14 amino acids. Germline assignment: CDR1 SGHVS and CDR2 FQNEAQ. The CDR3 region is CASSQPWVANEQFF. CDR3 coding DNA: TGTGCCAGCAGCCAACCATGGGTTGCGAATGAGCAGTTCTTC.

This clonotype has just a few counts. This chain joins TRBV7-2 and TRBJ2-7; 8 bases match TRBD2. With V trimmed by 5 bases and J by 3 bases, 6 bases remained unmatched. Germline V lookup: CDR1 SGHTA, CDR2 FQGNSA. CDR3 length: 14 residues. Written as DNA, the CDR3 is TGTGCCAGCAGCCCTTGGACTAGCAACTACGAGCAGTACTTC. Amino acid sequence: CASSPWTSNYEQYF.

The chain couples TRBV19 to TRBJ1-1; D is possibly TRBD1 (5 bases). This CDR3 has 14 residues. V was trimmed by 3 bases and J by 3 bases, leaving 11 bases between them. Germline CDR1 and CDR2: LNHDA and SQIVND (reference sequence). The CDR3 nucleotides read TGTGCCAGTAGTATGTACGCAGGGTACACTGAAGCTTTCTTT. This codes for CASSMYAGYTEAFF.

The chain recombines TRBV5-5 with TRBJ1-4; D ambiguous. Germline V lookup: CDR1 SGHKS, CDR2 YYEKEE (reference sequence). V was shortened by 4 bases and J by 7 bases, with 17 bases between the two germline ends. This CDR3 contains 15 residues. For the CDR3, the DNA is TGTGCCAGCAGCACCGGACTAAAACTTGGTGAAAAACTGTTTTTT. Translated, it gives CASSTGLKLGEKLFF.

There are a few counts of this clonotype. The chain uses TRBV6-1 and TRBJ2-4; 7 bases are shared with TRBD1. This CDR3 has 14 residues. The junction had 7 bases not matched to a gene; V was cut back by 6 bases and J by 5 bases. CDR1 MNHNS and CDR2 SASEGT come from the germline V gene. CDR3 in DNA: TGTGCCAGCAGCGTCCTTGACAGGGAAAACATTCAGTACTTC. Protein: CASSVLDRENIQYF.

This chain connects TRBV29-1 to TRBJ2-5, with 9 bases aligning to TRBD2. This CDR3 region has 18 residues. J was trimmed by 0 bases and V by 3 bases; bases with no gene match: 14. Germline CDR1 reads SQVTM; CDR2 reads ANQGSEA. The CDR3 coding sequence is TGCAGCGTTGATCCCAGAGGGCTAGCGGGGCAGTACCAAGAGACCCAGTACTTC. Amino acid sequence: CSVDPRGLAGQYQETQYF. The full variable domain, its missing parts supplied by reference TRBV29-1 and TRBJ2-5, is SAVISQKPSRDICQRGTSLTIQCQVDSQVTMMFWYRQQPGQSLTLIATANQGSEATYESGFVIDKFPISRPNLTFSTLTVSNMSPEDSSIYLCSVDPRGLAGQYQETQYFGPGTRLLVL.

The chain carries TRBV12-5 and TRBJ2-3; the D call may be TRBD1 or TRBD2 (6 bases each). This CDR3 has 15 residues. V lost 5 bases to trimming and J lost 3 bases, with 15 bases between them. In germline, CDR1 is LGHNT, CDR2 FRNRAP. The CDR3 DNA follows: TGTGCTAGTGGTCCCGGACGGGGGCCAACAGATACGCAGTATTTT. This codes for CASGPGRGPTDTQYF.

CDR3 DNA sequence: TGTGCCAGCAGCTCGACTAGCTCCTACAATGAGCAGTTCTTC. Its translation: CASSSTSSYNEQFF. The chain carries TRBV28 and TRBJ2-1; TRBD2 might be the D (6 bases). Germline V gene lookup returns CDR1 MDHEN and CDR2 SYDVKM. V was pared by 6 bases and J by 0 bases, with 9 bases between. This CDR3 has 14 amino acids.

This clonotype has only a few counts. The chain carries TRBV24-1 and TRBJ2-1; D is ambiguous. The length of the CDR3 is 15 residues. Germline V gene data show CDR1 as KGHDR and CDR2 as SFDVKD. V lost 3 bases and J 3 bases, leaving 11 bases between the germline ends. CDR3 sequence (DNA): TGTGCCACCAGTGATGTCTCTGCTAGCTACAATGAGCAGTTCTTC. As protein: CATSDVSASYNEQFF.

This clonotype was seen repeatedly, ten times or more. This rearrangement joins TRBV9 to TRBJ2-2; 8 nucleotides align to TRBD1. Germline V gene sequence: CDR1 SGDLS, CDR2 YYNGEE. The CDR3 has 15 residues. V gave up 3 bases and J gave up 4 bases; unmatched junction bases: 5. CDR3 sequence reads: CASSETGVGTGELFF. CDR3 nucleotides: TGTGCCAGCAGCGAGACAGGGGTCGGCACCGGGGAGCTGTTTTTT.

This clonotype came up a few times. J is TRBJ1-1 and V is TRBV12-3 or TRBV12-4; no definite D call. The V and J ends lost 2 bases and 3 bases respectively, with 10 bases between them. The CDR3 consists of 14 residues. CDR3 protein: CASSLLLVDTEAFF. The CDR3 DNA is TGTGCCAGCAGTTTATTGTTGGTCGACACTGAAGCTTTCTTT.

Only a few counts were recorded for this clonotype. The CDR3 region is CASSQGSKRGAYNEQFF. The CDR3 DNA sequence: TGTGCCAGCAGCCAGGGCTCTAAGCGGGGGGCCTACAATGAGCAGTTCTTC. J is TRBJ2-1 and V is TRBV7-9; 9 positions match TRBD2. The CDR3 runs to 17 residues. CDR1 SEHNR and CDR2 FQNEAQ come from the germline V gene (reference sequence). The V segment lost 5 bases and the J segment 2 bases; nucleotides outside the gene matches: 10.

The chain combines TRBV7-8 with TRBJ1-5, with 8 positions matching TRBD1. The CDR3 has 15 amino acids. V was clipped by 7 bases and J by 6 bases; unmatched bases: 11. Germline V CDR1 and CDR2: SGHVS, FQNEAQ. The chain's CDR3 is CASTIGQGGIQPQHF. The CDR3 DNA follows: TGTGCCAGCACCATCGGACAGGGTGGTATTCAGCCCCAGCATTTT.

This clonotype was found a few times. The CDR3 DNA sequence: TGCGCCAGCAGCCAATGGACCGCTGGTGACACCTACAATGAGCAGTTCTTC. It encodes CASSQWTAGDTYNEQFF. This chain links TRBV4-3 with TRBJ2-1; no reliable D call. The germline gives CDR1 LGHNA, CDR2 YSLEER. The V end lost 2 bases, the J end lost 2 bases, and 16 bases lay between the germline ends. This CDR3 is 17 amino acids long.

This clonotype was found a few times. This sequence joins TRBV27 and TRBJ2-5; no reliable D call. The length of the CDR3 is 12 residues. V lost 5 bases and J lost 4, with 8 bases in between. CDR1 and CDR2 from the germline V gene are MNHEY and SMNVEV (reference sequence). The CDR3 loop reads CASSLARETQYF. DNA for the CDR3: TGTGCCAGCAGTCTCGCACGAGAGACCCAGTACTTC.

The chain links TRBV4-1 to TRBJ1-2; 8 nucleotides match TRBD1. The CDR3 loop spans 13 amino acids. V shed 5 bases and J 9 bases; nucleotides not matched to a gene: 8. Germline-derived CDR1 and CDR2 are MGHRA and YSYEKL. This chain's CDR3 is CASSYDRGTSYTF. CDR3 sequence (DNA): TGCGCCAGCAGCTACGACAGGGGTACGAGCTACACCTTC.

This clonotype was counted only a few times. The rearrangement links TRBV6-5 to TRBJ2-5, with unresolved D. In germline, CDR1 is MNHEY, CDR2 SVGAGI. The length of the CDR3 is 16 residues. V gave up 5 bases and J gave up 1 base, with 17 bases separating them. The CDR3 region has the DNA TGTGCCAGCAGTGCCCCGAGGCTTTCCACCCAAGAGACCCAGTACTTC. This encodes CASSAPRLSTQETQYF.

The chain recombines TRBV6-1 with TRBJ2-1; no reliable D call. The CDR3 is 12 residues long. V dropped 0 bases and J dropped 8 bases, with 5 bases sitting between them. The germline CDR1 and CDR2 sequences are MNHNS and SASEGT. CDR3 in amino acids: CASSEAVYEQFF. CDR3 bases: TGTGCCAGCAGTGAAGCGGTCTATGAGCAGTTCTTC.